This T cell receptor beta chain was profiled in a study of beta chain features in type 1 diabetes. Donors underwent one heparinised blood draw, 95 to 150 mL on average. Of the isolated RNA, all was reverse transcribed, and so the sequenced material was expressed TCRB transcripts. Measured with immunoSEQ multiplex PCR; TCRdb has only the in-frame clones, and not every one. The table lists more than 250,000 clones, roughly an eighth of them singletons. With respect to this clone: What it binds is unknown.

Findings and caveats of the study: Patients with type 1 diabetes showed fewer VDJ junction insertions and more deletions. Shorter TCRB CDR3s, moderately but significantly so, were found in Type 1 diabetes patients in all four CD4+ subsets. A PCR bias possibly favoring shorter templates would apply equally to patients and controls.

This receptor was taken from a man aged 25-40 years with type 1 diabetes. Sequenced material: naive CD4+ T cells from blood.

The CDR3 region is CASSLLNTGELFF. The CDR3 DNA sequence: TGCGCCAGCAGCTTGTTAAACACCGGGGAGCTGTTTTTT. V and J are TRBV5-1 and TRBJ2-2; D unclear. From germline, CDR1 is SGHRS and CDR2 YFSETQ. The CDR3 is made up of 13 amino acids. V was clipped by 1 base and J by 2 bases, with 3 bases between them.